This T cell receptor (beta chain) came from a study of blood T cell repertoires in COVID-19 (dated by TCRdb to the early 2020s). Concerning the study at large: Collaborator samples came from the United States, Italy and Spain and covered acute and convalescent phases of COVID-19. The prospective study material was composed of cDNA or gDNA derived from T cells, B-cell-depleted T cells, or PBMCs. Subjects who had been exposed to COVID-19, were actively infected with it, or had recovered from it provided the deeply sampled blood TCRbeta repertoires that made up the dataset. The repertoires were released in a freely available public database intended as a resource for research on the immune response to SARS-CoV-2. Samples were obtained from the ongoing ImmuneRACE study (first 160 participants) and from 1,000 to 1,500 subjects provided by 6 global collaborators. The sample metadata nearly always contained a de-identified subject ID, COVID-19 status, age in years and sex. Where HLA class I and class II types were available, the types were taken from metadata supplied by the sample provider, not from assay-based typing. The investigation overall reported the following: The quantity of clinical and demographic metadata differed by source and by participant and was supplied without curation.

On this clone itself: There is no known antigen for this receptor. No much larger clone is present one base from it, and per-base qualities are unavailable.

From the cysteine up to the phenylalanine, the CDR3 has a length of 17 residues. The DNA shown is the 51-base CDR3, in frame from base 1. V is pruned by 5 bases and J by 1 base, leaving 8 bases of the junction without a gene match. From a lookup of the germline V gene, CDR1 and CDR2 are MNHEY and SVGEGT. The collaborating institutions used their own protocols to collect whole blood in K2EDTA tubes. For TCRbeta analysis, collaborators shipped samples in one of three forms: frozen whole blood, isolated PBMCs, or DNA extracted from either of those sample types. The immunoSEQ Assay, a bias-controlled multiplex PCR, was used to amplify TCRbeta CDR3 regions from genomic DNA. The source study handled its data this way. The number of nucleated cells in each sample was estimated by amplification of reference gene primers within the assay. To quantify the absolute abundance of each unique TCRbeta CDR3 rearrangement, sequence reads were collapsed and filtered. For each sample, productive Simpson clonality was calculated by taking the square root of Simpson's diversity index across productive rearrangements. TCRdb retrieved this table from immuneACCESS and kept in-frame rearrangements only. Not all clones are present; in checked studies, unresolved V genes account for under half, and no reason is known for the remainder. V and J calls and clone size come straight from that table; D and trimming were deduced from the DNA. The sample contains 60,000 or so clones, roughly 88% of them found a single time. The top ten hold 1.5% to 2% of the sample.

This clonotype originated in a human donor in a cohort sampled during active COVID-19. Sequenced: peripheral blood. The rearranged segments are TRBV6-2 or TRBV6-3 and TRBJ2-1; the junction holds 10 bases that match TRBD2. The DNA reads TGTGCCAGCAGTCATTATCGGACTAGCGGATCCTACAATGAGCAGTTCTTC. Its coded protein is CASSHYRTSGSYNEQFF.